This is a list of T cell receptor beta chains from one sample in a study of blood T cell repertoires in COVID-19. Produced via immunoSEQ multiplex PCR; TCRdb's table is partial and in-frame only. The table shows 380,000 or so clones, with 80% to 90% occurring only once. The sequenced sample consisted of peripheral blood. These receptors came from an older woman with COVID-19, enrolled during active disease. Each CDR3 is given with its conserved first and last residue. A D gene is named only where the DNA matches it firmly. Clone size, where shown, is once, few, many, or a class for clones that have expanded.

size,J,V,D,CDR3,DNA
-,TRBJ1-1,TRBV18,-,CASSPIHRNTEAFF,TGTGCCAGCTCACCAATTCATAGGAACACTGAAGCTTTCTTT
-,TRBJ1-2,TRBV9,-,CASSVGRHEDYGYTF,TGTGCCAGCAGCGTAGGTCGGCACGAGGACTATGGCTACACCTTC
-,TRBJ1-1,TRBV7-2,TRBD1,CASSLARQGYTEAFF,TGTGCCAGCAGCTTAGCCCGACAGGGGTACACTGAAGCTTTCTTT
once,TRBJ2-3,TRBV18,TRBD2,CASSPKGTSGESDTQYF,TGTGCCAGCTCACCAAAGGGAACTAGCGGGGAGTCAGATACGCAGTATTTT
-,TRBJ2-1,TRBV7-9,-,CASRERGSSYNEQFF,TGTGCCAGCAGAGAACGGGGAAGCTCCTACAATGAGCAGTTCTTC
-,TRBJ2-1,TRBV7-2,-,CASSLVSVYNEQFF,TGTGCCAGCAGCTTAGTATCCGTCTACAATGAGCAGTTCTTC
-,TRBJ2-5,TRBV29-1,TRBD1,CSVLLNLRDSPTGETQYF,TGCAGCGTCCTACTAAATTTACGGGACAGTCCAACCGGGGAGACCCAGTACTTC
once,TRBJ2-4,TRBV14,-,CASSQSGFAKNIQYF,TGTGCCAGCAGCCAATCGGGGTTCGCCAAAAACATTCAGTACTTC
-,TRBJ2-2,TRBV29-1,TRBD1,CSAGQVAGELFF,TGCAGCGCCGGACAGGTGGCCGGGGAGCTGTTTTTT
-,TRBJ2-5,TRBV5-6,-,CASSLPGLGGTQYF,TGTGCCAGCAGCCTTCCGGGACTGGGAGGGACCCAGTACTTC
-,TRBJ2-3,TRBV19,-,CASTKTGFVLTDTQYF,TGTGCCAGTACAAAGACAGGTTTTGTTCTCACAGATACGCAGTATTTT
-,TRBJ1-2,TRBV5-1,-,CASGFSGVNYGYTF,TGCGCCAGCGGATTCTCGGGGGTTAACTATGGCTACACCTTC
-,TRBJ2-7,TRBV7-9,-,CASSLTDLKPGHPYEQYF,TGTGCCAGCAGCTTAACGGACCTGAAACCGGGACACCCCTACGAGCAGTACTTC
-,TRBJ2-1,TRBV12-5,TRBD2,CASGIAGGTYNEQFF,TGTGCTAGTGGGATAGCGGGGGGCACCTACAATGAGCAGTTCTTC
-,TRBJ2-3,TRBV11-2,-,CASSSRPSRGTDTQYF,TGTGCCAGCAGCTCCCGGCCTTCCCGGGGGACAGATACGCAGTATTTT
-,TRBJ1-6,TRBV4-1,-,CASSQKGATRVGGNSPLHF,TGCGCCAGCAGCCAAAAAGGGGCAACGCGGGTGGGAGGTAATTCACCCCTCCACTTT
-,TRBJ1-2,TRBV3-1/TRBV3-2,TRBD1,CASSQGTGGRYTF,TGTGCCAGCAGCCAAGGGACAGGGGGCCGCTACACCTTC
-,TRBJ1-5,TRBV18,-,CASSPQVGQYSNQPQHF,TGTGCCAGCTCACCACAGGTTGGACAGTATAGCAATCAGCCCCAGCATTTT
-,TRBJ1-3,TRBV6-6,-,CASRERDTIYF,TGTGCCAGCAGAGAGAGGGACACCATATATTTT
-,TRBJ2-1,TRBV6-5,TRBD1,CASSYSRQGAGEQFF,TGTGCCAGCAGTTACTCGAGACAGGGGGCAGGTGAGCAGTTCTTC
-,TRBJ1-5,TRBV24-1,TRBD1,CANKNGTGLNQPQHF,TGTGCCAACAAAAACGGGACAGGACTTAATCAGCCCCAGCATTTT
once,TRBJ2-7,TRBV9,TRBD2,CASSVDLAGVEQYF,TGTGCCAGCAGCGTAGACTTAGCGGGGGTAGAGCAGTACTTC
-,TRBJ2-3,TRBV6-2/TRBV6-3,-,CASSYIGGVRFTDTQYF,TGTGCCAGCAGTTACATCGGCGGGGTTAGGTTCACAGATACGCAGTATTTT
-,TRBJ1-1,TRBV9,-,CASSEPLGDTEAFF,TGTGCCAGCAGCGAGCCCCTAGGAGACACTGAAGCTTTCTTT
-,TRBJ2-5,TRBV3-1/TRBV3-2,-,CASSQDRVQETQYF,TGTGCCAGCAGCCAGGACAGAGTCCAAGAGACCCAGTACTTC
few,TRBJ1-5,TRBV2,TRBD1,CASSARDRGIKNQPQHF,TGTGCCAGCAGTGCCCGGGACAGGGGGATCAAGAATCAGCCCCAGCATTTT
-,TRBJ2-1,TRBV3-1/TRBV3-2,TRBD2,CASSPRVAGDNEQFF,TGTGCCAGCAGCCCCCGGGTAGCGGGGGACAATGAGCAGTTCTTC
-,TRBJ1-5,TRBV5-4,-,CASSPEPQGLLYSNQPQHF,TGTGCCAGCAGCCCTGAACCACAGGGCCTCCTTTATAGCAATCAGCCCCAGCATTTT
-,TRBJ1-2,TRBV5-5,TRBD1,CASSVTGGRNYGYTF,TGTGCCAGCAGCGTCACAGGGGGCAGGAACTATGGCTACACCTTC
few,TRBJ2-7,TRBV7-9,-,CASSLAGLTYEQYF,TGTGCCAGCAGCTTAGCGGGGCTAACCTACGAGCAGTACTTC
-,TRBJ2-2,TRBV6-6,TRBD2,CASSPLAGGLGELFF,TGTGCCAGCAGTCCCCTTGCGGGGGGGCTCGGGGAGCTGTTTTTT
-,TRBJ2-7,TRBV2,TRBD1,CASRGQGGSLEQYF,TGTGCCAGCAGAGGACAGGGGGGCTCTCTCGAGCAGTACTTC
-,TRBJ1-3,TRBV6-5,TRBD1,CASVGTGWNTIYF,TGTGCCAGCGTCGGGACAGGGTGGAACACCATATATTTT
-,TRBJ2-3,TRBV2,TRBD1,CASSRTGLDTQYF,TGTGCCAGCAGTAGGACAGGGCTTGATACGCAGTATTTT
-,TRBJ1-4,TRBV6-2/TRBV6-3,-,CASSYLKGFNEKLFF,TGTGCCAGCAGTTATTTAAAGGGGTTTAATGAAAAACTGTTTTTT
-,TRBJ2-3,TRBV15,TRBD1,CATNNRGTDTQYF,TGTGCCACCAACAACAGGGGAACAGATACGCAGTATTTT
many,TRBJ1-2,TRBV10-3,-,CAISLTGKLDGYTF,TGTGCCATCAGCTTGACAGGAAAACTCGATGGCTACACCTTC
once,TRBJ1-1,TRBV18,-,CASTYSGGLGTEAFF,TGTGCCAGTACCTACAGCGGGGGTTTAGGCACTGAAGCTTTCTTT
once,TRBJ2-7,TRBV5-6,TRBD2,CASSFGGESYEQYF,TGTGCCAGCAGCTTTGGGGGGGAATCCTACGAGCAGTACTTC
few,TRBJ1-2,TRBV28,-,CASSWTDYGYTF,TGTGCCAGCAGCTGGACAGACTATGGCTACACCTTC
-,TRBJ1-2,TRBV3-1/TRBV3-2,-,CASLGGAGYGYTF,TGTGCCAGCCTAGGGGGGGCCGGCTATGGCTACACCTTC
-,TRBJ2-4,TRBV14,-,CASSQGQGNIQYF,TGTGCCAGCAGCCAAGGCCAGGGAAACATTCAGTACTTC
once,TRBJ2-2,TRBV7-3,-,CASSPGSIRNTGELFF,TGTGCCAGCAGCCCCGGGTCAATCAGGAACACCGGGGAGCTGTTTTTT
-,TRBJ1-1,TRBV5-4,TRBD1,CASSRTGQEAFF,TGTGCCAGCAGTCGGACAGGCCAAGAAGCTTTCTTT
-,TRBJ2-1,TRBV14,TRBD2,CASSVWGGLNNEQFF,TGTGCCAGCAGCGTATGGGGGGGACTTAACAATGAGCAGTTCTTC
-,TRBJ2-3,TRBV7-5,-,CVRSLEGGTGATPRTDTQYF,TGTGTCAGAAGCTTAGAGGGGGGGACAGGGGCAACGCCCCGCACAGATACGCAGTATTTT
-,TRBJ1-5,TRBV6-5,TRBD1,CASHSSTGGEQPQHF,TGTGCCAGCCACAGCTCTACAGGGGGCGAGCAGCCCCAGCATTTT
many,TRBJ2-7,TRBV3-1/TRBV3-2,TRBD1,CASIGQGAYEQYF,TGTGCCAGCATCGGGCAGGGGGCCTACGAGCAGTACTTC
-,TRBJ2-7,TRBV4-2,TRBD2,CASSPGTSGYEQYF,TGTGCCAGCAGCCCCGGGACTAGCGGCTACGAGCAGTACTTC
-,TRBJ1-2,TRBV10-2,-,CASSESGGYTF,TGCGCCAGCAGTGAGTCGGGCGGCTACACCTTC
-,TRBJ2-3,TRBV10-3,TRBD2,CAISIAGTTDTQYF,TGTGCCATCAGCATAGCGGGGACCACAGATACGCAGTATTTT
-,TRBJ2-5,TRBV3-1/TRBV3-2,TRBD2,CASSQDYLTSGGVYQETQYF,TGTGCCAGCAGCCAAGATTACTTGACTAGCGGGGGCGTGTACCAAGAGACCCAGTACTTC
-,TRBJ2-3,TRBV10-3,TRBD1,CAISEPTTGRVPDTQYF,TGTGCCATCAGTGAGCCAACGACAGGGCGAGTTCCAGATACGCAGTATTTT
-,TRBJ1-2,TRBV5-1,-,CASSPYTSGTPANYGYTF,TGCGCCAGCAGCCCTTACACTTCCGGGACACCTGCTAACTATGGCTACACCTTC
-,TRBJ2-6,TRBV6-6,TRBD2,CASRRLAGAISGANVLTF,TGTGCCAGCAGACGACTAGCGGGGGCCATCTCTGGGGCCAACGTCCTGACTTTC